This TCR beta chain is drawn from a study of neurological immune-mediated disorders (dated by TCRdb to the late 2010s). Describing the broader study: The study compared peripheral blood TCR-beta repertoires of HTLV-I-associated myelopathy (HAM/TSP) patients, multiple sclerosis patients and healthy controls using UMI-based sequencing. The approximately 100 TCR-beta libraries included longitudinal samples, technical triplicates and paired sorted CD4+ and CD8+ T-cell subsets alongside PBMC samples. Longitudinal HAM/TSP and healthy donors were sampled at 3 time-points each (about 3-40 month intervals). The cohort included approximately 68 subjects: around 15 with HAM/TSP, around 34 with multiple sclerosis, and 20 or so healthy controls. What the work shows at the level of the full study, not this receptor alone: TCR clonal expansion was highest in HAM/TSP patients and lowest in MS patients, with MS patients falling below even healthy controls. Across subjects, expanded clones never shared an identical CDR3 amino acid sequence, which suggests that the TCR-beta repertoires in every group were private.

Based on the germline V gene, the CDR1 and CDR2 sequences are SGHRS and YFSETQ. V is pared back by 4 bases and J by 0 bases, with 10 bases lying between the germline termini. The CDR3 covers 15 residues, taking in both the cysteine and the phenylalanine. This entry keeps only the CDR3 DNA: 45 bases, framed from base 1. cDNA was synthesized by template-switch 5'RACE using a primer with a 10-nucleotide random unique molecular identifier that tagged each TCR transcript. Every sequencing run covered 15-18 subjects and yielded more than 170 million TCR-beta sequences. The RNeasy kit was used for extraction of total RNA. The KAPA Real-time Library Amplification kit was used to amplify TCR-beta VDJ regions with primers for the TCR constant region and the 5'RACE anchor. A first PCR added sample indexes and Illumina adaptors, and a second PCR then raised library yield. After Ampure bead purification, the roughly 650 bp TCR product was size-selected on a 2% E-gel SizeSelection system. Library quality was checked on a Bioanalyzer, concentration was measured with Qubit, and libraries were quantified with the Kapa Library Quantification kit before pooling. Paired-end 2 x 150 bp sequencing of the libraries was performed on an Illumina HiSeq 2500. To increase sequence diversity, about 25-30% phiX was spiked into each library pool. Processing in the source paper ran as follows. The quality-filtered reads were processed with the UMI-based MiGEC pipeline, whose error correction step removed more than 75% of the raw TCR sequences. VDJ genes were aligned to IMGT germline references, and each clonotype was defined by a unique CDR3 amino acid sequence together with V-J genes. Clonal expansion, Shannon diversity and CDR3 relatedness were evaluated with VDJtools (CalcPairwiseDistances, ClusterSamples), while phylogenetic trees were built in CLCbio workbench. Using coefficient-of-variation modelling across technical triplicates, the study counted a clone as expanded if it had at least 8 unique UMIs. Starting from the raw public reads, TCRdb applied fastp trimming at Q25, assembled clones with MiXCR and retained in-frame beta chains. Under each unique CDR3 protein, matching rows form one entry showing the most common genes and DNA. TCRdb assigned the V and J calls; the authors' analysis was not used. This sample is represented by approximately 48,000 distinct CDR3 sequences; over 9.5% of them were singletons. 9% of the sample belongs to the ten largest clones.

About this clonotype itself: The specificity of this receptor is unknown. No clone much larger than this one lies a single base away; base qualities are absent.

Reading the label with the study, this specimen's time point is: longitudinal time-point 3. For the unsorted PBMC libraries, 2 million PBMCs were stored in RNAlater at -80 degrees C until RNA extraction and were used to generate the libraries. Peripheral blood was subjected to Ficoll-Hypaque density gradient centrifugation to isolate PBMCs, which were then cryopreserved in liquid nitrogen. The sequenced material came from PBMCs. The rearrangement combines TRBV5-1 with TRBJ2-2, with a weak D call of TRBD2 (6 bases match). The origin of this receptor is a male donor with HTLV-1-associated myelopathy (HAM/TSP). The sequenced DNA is TGCGCCAGCAGCCGGGACTCCTCGAACACCGGGGAGCTGTTTTTT. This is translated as CASSRDSSNTGELFF.